These 5 T cell receptor beta chains originate from one sample sequenced in a study of cytomegalovirus exposure and HLA in healthy donors. In the PCR, 60 Vbeta and 13 Jbeta primers were used. TCRdb keeps only in-frame clones here, not all; method: immunoSEQ multiplex PCR. The sample comprises more than 20,000 clones, 70% of which are singletons, and roughly 4% rests with the top ten. Sequencing used PBMCs. The receptors were sampled from a woman between 50 and 59 years old in good health and CMV-seronegative.

The rearrangement uses TRBV4-1 and TRBJ2-1, with D possibly TRBD2 on 6 matching bases. Trimming removed 3 bases at V and 3 bases at J, with 12 bases between. This CDR3 spans 15 amino acids. Germline V gene lookup returns CDR1 MGHRA and CDR2 YSYEKL. The CDR3 coding sequence is TGCGCCAGCAGCCAGGACGGGAGCAACTACAATGAGCAGTTCTTC. This encodes CASSQDGSNYNEQFF.

CDR3 sequence: CSVVKGIDTEAFF. In DNA, the CDR3 is TGCAGCGTTGTGAAGGGGATCGACACTGAAGCTTTCTTT. The J gene is TRBJ1-1, the V gene TRBV29-1; the D gene is possibly TRBD1 (5 bases). CDR1 and CDR2 from the germline V gene are SQVTM and ANQGSEA. Between the trimmed V and J ends, which lost 4 bases and 3 bases, there was a span of 12 bases. This CDR3 spans 13 amino acids. The whole variable domain, filled in from reference TRBV29-1 and TRBJ1-1, reads SAVISQKPSRDICQRGTSLTIQCQVDSQVTMMFWYRQQPGQSLTLIATANQGSEATYESGFVIDKFPISRPNLTFSTLTVSNMSPEDSSIYLCSVVKGIDTEAFFGQGTRLTVV.

V usage is TRBV4-2 and J usage is TRBJ2-5; tentatively, D is TRBD2 (7 bases). The germline V gene encodes CDR1 LGHNA and CDR2 YNFKEQ. This CDR3 comprises 14 residues. Trimming removed 1 base from V and 4 bases from J, with 10 bases in between. CDR3 DNA: TGTGCCAGCAGCCAAGTAGGGGGGGCAGAGACCCAGTACTTC. Protein: CASSQVGGAETQYF.

This clone was detected only a few times. This chain connects TRBV5-1 to TRBJ2-1, with no clear D. The V end was cut by 6 bases, the J end by 8 bases, with 12 bases between. CDR3 size: 12 residues. Germline V gives CDR1 SGHRS, CDR2 YFSETQ. CDR3: CASKKTADEQFF. The CDR3 DNA reads TGCGCCAGCAAAAAAACCGCGGATGAGCAGTTCTTC.

V usage is TRBV5-1 and J usage is TRBJ2-3; 9 bases align to TRBD2. This CDR3 is built from 14 residues. V trimming: 7 bases; J trimming: 1 base; junction bases outside the gene matches: 4. Germline CDR1 is SGHRS and CDR2 is YFSETQ. CDR3 in amino acids: CASRTSEGTDTQYF. The CDR3 region has the DNA TGCGCCAGCCGGACTAGCGAGGGCACAGATACGCAGTATTTT.